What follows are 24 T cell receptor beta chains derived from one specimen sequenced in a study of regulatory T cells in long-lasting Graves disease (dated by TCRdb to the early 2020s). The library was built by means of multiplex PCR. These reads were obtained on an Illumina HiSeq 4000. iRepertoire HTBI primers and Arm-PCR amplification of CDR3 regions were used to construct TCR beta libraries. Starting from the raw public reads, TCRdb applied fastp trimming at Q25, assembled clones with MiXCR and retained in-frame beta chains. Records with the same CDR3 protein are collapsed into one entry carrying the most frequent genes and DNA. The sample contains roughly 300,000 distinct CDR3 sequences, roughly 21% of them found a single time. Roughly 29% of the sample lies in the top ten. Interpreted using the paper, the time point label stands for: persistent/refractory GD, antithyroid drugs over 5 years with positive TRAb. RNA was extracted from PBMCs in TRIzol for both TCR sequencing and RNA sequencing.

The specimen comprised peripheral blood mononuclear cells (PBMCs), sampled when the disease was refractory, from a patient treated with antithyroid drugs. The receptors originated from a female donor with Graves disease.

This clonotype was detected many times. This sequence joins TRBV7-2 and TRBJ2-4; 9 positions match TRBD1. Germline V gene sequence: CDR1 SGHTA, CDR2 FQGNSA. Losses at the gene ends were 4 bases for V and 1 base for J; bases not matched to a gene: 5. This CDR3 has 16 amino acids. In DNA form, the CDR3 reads TGTGCCAGCAGCTCTGGGACAGGGAACGCCAAAAACATTCAGTACTTC. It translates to CASSSGTGNAKNIQYF.

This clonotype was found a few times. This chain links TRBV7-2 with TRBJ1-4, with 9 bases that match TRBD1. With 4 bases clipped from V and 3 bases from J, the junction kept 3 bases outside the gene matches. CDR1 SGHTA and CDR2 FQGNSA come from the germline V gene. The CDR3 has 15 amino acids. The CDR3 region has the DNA TGTGCCAGCAGCTCTACAGGGGGCCCTAATGAAAAACTGTTTTTT. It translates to CASSSTGGPNEKLFF.

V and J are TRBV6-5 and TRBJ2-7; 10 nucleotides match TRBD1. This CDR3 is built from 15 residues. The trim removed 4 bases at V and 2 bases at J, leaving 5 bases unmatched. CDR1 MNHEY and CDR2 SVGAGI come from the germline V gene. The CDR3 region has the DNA TGTGCCAGCAGTTTTGGGACAGGGGCCACCTACGAGCAGTACTTC. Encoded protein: CASSFGTGATYEQYF.

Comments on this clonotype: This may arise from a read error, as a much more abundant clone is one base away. The CDR3 sequence: CASGSRLAGMSSGANVLTF. Written as DNA, the CDR3 is TGTGCCAGCGGTTCCCGACTAGCGGGGATGTCCTCTGGGGCCAACGTCCTGACTTTC. This rearrangement joins TRBV6-5 to TRBJ2-6; 11 bases are shared with TRBD2. The J segment lost 0 bases and the V segment lost 8 bases, leaving 12 bases of the junction unmatched. The CDR3 loop spans 19 amino acids. The germline gives CDR1 MNHEY, CDR2 SVGAGI.

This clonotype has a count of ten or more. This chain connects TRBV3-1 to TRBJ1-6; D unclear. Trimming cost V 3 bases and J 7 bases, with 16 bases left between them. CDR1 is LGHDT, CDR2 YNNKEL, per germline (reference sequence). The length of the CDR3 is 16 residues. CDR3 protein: CASSHGDGRRNSPLHF. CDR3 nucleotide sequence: TGTGCCAGCAGCCATGGCGATGGGAGGAGAAATTCACCCCTCCACTTT.

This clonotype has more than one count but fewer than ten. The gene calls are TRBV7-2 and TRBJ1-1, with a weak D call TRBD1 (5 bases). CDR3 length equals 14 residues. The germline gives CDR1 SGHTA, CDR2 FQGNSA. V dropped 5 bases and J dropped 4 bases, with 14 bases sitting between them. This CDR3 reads CASSPLRGVTEAFF. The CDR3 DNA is TGTGCCAGCAGCCCCCTTCGGGGGGTCACTGAAGCTTTCTTT.

CDR3 protein: CSASPGLAGGPGKNIQYF. CDR3 sequence (DNA): TGCAGTGCTAGCCCCGGACTAGCGGGAGGGCCGGGCAAAAACATTCAGTACTTC. The chain couples TRBV20-1 to TRBJ2-4; 15 positions match TRBD2. Germline CDR1 is DFQATT and CDR2 is SNEGSKA (reference sequence). The CDR3 totals 18 residues. V lost 3 bases to trimming and J lost 3 bases; unmatched junction nucleotides: 9.

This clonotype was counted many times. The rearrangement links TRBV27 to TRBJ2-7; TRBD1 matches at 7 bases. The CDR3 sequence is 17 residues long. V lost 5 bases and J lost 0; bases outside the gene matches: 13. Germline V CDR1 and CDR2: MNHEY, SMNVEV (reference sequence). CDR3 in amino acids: CASSLSLGTAHSYEQYF. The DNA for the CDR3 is TGTGCCAGCAGTCTCTCCCTCGGGACAGCACACTCCTACGAGCAGTACTTC.

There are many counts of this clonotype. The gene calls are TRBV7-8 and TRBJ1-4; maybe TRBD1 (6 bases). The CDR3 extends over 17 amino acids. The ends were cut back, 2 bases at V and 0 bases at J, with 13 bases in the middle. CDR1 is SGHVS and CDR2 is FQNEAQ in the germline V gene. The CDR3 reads CASSLRQGIATNEKLFF. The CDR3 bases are TGTGCCAGCAGCTTAAGGCAGGGGATTGCAACTAATGAAAAACTGTTTTTT.

The CDR3 nucleotides read TGTGCCAGTAGTATAGGCAAGAACACTGAAGCTTTCTTT. Its protein product is CASSIGKNTEAFF. The chain links TRBV19 to TRBJ1-1; D is uncertain. This CDR3 comprises 13 residues. V was trimmed by 1 base and J by 1 base, leaving 4 bases between them. Germline loops: CDR1 LNHDA, CDR2 SQIVND (reference sequence).

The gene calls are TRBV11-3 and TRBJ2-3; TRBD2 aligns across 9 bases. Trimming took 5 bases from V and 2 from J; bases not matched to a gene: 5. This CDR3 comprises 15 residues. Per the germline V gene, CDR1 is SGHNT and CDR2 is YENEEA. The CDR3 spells CASSPTSGVTDTQYF. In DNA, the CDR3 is TGTGCCAGCAGCCCGACTAGCGGAGTCACAGATACGCAGTATTTT.

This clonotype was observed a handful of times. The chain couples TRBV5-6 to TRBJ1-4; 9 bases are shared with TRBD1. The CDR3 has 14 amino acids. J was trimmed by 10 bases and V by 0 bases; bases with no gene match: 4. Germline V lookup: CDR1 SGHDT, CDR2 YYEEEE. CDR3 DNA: TGTGCCAGCAGCTTGGGACAGGGGGTCGGAAAACTGTTTTTT. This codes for CASSLGQGVGKLFF.

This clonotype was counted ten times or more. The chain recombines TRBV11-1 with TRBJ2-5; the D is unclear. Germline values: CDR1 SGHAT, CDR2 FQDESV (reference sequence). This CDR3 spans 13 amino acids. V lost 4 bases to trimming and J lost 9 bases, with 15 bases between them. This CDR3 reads CASSSLRLASQYF. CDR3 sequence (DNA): TGTGCCAGCAGCTCCCTCCGTCTTGCGTCCCAGTACTTC. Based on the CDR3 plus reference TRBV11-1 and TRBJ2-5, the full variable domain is EAEVAQSPRYKITEKSQAVAFWCDPISGHATLYWYRQILGQGPELLVQFQDESVVDDSQLPKDRFSAERLKGVDSTLKIQPAELGDSAMYLCASSSLRLASQYFGPGTRLLVL.

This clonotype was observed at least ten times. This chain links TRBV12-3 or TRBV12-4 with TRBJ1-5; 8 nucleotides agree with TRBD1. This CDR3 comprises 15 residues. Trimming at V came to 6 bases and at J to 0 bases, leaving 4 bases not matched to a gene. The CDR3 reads CASSRTGYSNQPQHF. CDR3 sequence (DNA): TGTGCCAGCAGCCGGACAGGGTATAGCAATCAGCCCCAGCATTTT.

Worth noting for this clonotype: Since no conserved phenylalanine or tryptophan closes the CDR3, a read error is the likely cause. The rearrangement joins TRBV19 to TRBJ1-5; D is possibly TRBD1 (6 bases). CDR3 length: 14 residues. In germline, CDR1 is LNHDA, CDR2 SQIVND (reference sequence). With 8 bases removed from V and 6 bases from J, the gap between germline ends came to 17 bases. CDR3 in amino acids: CASQTGRSGQPQHL. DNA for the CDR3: TGTGCCAGTCAAACAGGGCGGTCGGGTCAGCCCCAGCATCTT.

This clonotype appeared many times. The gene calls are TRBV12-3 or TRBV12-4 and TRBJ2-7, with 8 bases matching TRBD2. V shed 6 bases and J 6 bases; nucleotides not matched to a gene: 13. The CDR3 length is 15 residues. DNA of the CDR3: TGTGCCAGCAGCGACGGGGCGGGAGGCCGGCGCGAGCAGTACTTC. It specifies CASSDGAGGRREQYF.

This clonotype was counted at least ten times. CDR3 protein: CASSDHKFRGSTSNQPQHF. The CDR3 region has the DNA TGTGCCAGCAGTGATCATAAATTTCGGGGGAGTACGAGCAATCAGCCCCAGCATTTT. V and J are TRBV2 and TRBJ1-5; D might be TRBD1 (5 bases). The V end lost 3 bases, the J end lost 1 base, and 22 bases lay between the germline ends. The germline V gene has CDR1 SNHLY and CDR2 FYNNEI. The CDR3 totals 19 residues.

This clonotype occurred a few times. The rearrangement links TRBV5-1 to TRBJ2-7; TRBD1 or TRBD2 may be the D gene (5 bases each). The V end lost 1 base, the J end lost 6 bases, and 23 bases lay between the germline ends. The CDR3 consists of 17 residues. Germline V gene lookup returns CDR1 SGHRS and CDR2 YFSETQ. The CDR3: CASSLTGSGTTALEQYF. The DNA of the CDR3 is TGCGCCAGCAGCTTGACAGGCTCCGGGACGACGGCACTCGAGCAGTACTTC.

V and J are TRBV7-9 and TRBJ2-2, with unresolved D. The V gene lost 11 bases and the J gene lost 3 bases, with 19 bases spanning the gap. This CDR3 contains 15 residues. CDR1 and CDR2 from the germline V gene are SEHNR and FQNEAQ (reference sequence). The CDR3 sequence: CAGIPYDDYTGELFF. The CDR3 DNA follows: TGTGCCGGCATCCCGTACGACGATTACACCGGGGAGCTGTTTTTT.

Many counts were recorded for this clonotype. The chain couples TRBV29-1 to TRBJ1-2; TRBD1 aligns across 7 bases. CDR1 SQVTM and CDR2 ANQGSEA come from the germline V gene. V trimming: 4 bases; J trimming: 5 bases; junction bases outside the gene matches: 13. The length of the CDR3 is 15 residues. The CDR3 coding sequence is TGCAGCGTTGTCAATAGTTACCGGGACAGTTATGGCTACACCTTC. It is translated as CSVVNSYRDSYGYTF.

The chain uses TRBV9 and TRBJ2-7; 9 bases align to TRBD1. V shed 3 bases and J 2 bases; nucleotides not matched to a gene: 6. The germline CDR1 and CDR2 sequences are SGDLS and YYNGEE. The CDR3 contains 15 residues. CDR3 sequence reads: CASSEGTGPTYEQYF. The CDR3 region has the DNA TGTGCCAGCAGCGAGGGGACAGGGCCCACCTACGAGCAGTACTTC.

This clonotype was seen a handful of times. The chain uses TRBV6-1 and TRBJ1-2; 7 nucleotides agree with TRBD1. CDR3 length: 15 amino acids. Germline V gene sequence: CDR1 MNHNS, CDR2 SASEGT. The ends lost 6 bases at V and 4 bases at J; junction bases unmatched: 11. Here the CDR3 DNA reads TGTGCCAGCAGGGGACAGACCGAAAGAGTCTATGGCTACACCTTC. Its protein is CASRGQTERVYGYTF.

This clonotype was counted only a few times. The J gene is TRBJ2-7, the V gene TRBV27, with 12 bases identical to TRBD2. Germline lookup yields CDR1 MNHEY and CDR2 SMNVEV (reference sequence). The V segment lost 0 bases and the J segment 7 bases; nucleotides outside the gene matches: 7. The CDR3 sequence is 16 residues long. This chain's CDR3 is CASSLSRLAGGSEQYF. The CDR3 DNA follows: TGTGCCAGCAGTTTATCTCGGCTAGCGGGAGGGTCGGAGCAGTACTTC.

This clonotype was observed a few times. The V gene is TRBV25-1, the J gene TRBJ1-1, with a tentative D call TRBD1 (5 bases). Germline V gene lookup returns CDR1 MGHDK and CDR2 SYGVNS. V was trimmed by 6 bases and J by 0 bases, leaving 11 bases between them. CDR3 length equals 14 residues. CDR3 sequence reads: CASSRGELNTEAFF. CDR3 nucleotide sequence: TGTGCCAGCAGCCGGGGGGAATTGAACACTGAAGCTTTCTTT.